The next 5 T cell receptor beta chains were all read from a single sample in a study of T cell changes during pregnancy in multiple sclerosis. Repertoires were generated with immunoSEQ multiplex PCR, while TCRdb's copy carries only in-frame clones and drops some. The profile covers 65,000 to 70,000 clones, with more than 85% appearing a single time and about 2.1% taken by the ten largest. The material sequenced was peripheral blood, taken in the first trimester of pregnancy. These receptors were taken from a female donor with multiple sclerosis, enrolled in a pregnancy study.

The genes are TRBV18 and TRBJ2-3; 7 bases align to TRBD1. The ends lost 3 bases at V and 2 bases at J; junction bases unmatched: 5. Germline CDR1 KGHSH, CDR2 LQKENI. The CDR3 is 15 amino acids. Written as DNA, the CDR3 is TGTGCCAGCTCACCGACAGGGTCTTCCACAGATACGCAGTATTTT. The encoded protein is CASSPTGSSTDTQYF. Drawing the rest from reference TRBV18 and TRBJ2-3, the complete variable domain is NAGVMQNPRHLVRRRGQEARLRCSPMKGHSHVYWYRQLPEEGLKFMVYLQKENIIDESGMPKERFSAEFPKEGPSILRIQQVVRGDSAAYFCASSPTGSSTDTQYFGPGTRLTVL.

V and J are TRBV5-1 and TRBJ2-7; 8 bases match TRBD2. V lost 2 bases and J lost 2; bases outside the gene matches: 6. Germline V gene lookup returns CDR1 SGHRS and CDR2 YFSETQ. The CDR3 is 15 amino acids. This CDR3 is CASSFDGGGTYEQYF. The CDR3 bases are TGCGCCAGCAGCTTCGACGGGGGGGGGACCTACGAGCAGTACTTC.

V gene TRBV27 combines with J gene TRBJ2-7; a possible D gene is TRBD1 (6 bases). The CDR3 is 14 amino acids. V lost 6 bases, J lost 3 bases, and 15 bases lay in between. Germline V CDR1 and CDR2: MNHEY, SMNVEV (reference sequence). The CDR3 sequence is CASSPWAGDYEQYF. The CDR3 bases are TGTGCCAGCAGCCCGTGGGCAGGGGACTACGAGCAGTACTTC.

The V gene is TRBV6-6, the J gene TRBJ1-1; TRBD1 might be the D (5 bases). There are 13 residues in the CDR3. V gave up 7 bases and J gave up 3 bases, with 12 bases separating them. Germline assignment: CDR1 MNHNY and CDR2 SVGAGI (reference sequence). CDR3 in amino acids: CASNDFRDTEAFF. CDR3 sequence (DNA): TGTGCCAGCAACGATTTCAGGGACACTGAAGCTTTCTTT.

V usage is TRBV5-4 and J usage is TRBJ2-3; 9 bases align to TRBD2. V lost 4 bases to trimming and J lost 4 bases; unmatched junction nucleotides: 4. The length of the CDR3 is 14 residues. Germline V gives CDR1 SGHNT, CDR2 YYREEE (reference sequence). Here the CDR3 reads CASSPGLAPDTQYF. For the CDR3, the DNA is TGTGCCAGCAGCCCGGGACTAGCCCCAGATACGCAGTATTTT.